This TCR beta chain emerged from a study of shared clonotypes between healthy human individuals. Measured with immunoSEQ multiplex PCR; TCRdb has only the in-frame clones, and not every one. The data contain about 1.5 million clones, roughly 98% of them singletons. What was sequenced was naive CD4+ T cells sorted from blood. Subset denoted: CD45RA+ positively selected. The receptor's source is a man aged 30 to 39 in good health.

The CDR3 bases are TGTGCCTGGAGTGGGGACTTTCAAGAGACCCAGTACTTC. This translates into CAWSGDFQETQYF. This sequence joins TRBV30 and TRBJ2-5, with a weak D call TRBD2 (6 bases). Germline V gene lookup returns CDR1 GTSNPN and CDR2 SVGIG (reference sequence). The V end was cut by 1 base, the J end by 2 bases, with 8 bases between. The length of the CDR3 is 13 residues. Full variable domain (rest looked up from reference TRBV30 and TRBJ2-5): SQTIHQWPATLVQPVGSPLSLECTVEGTSNPNLYWYRQAAGRGLQLLFYSVGIGQISSEVPQNLSASRPQDRQFILSSKKLLLSDSGFYLCAWSGDFQETQYFGPGTRLLVL.